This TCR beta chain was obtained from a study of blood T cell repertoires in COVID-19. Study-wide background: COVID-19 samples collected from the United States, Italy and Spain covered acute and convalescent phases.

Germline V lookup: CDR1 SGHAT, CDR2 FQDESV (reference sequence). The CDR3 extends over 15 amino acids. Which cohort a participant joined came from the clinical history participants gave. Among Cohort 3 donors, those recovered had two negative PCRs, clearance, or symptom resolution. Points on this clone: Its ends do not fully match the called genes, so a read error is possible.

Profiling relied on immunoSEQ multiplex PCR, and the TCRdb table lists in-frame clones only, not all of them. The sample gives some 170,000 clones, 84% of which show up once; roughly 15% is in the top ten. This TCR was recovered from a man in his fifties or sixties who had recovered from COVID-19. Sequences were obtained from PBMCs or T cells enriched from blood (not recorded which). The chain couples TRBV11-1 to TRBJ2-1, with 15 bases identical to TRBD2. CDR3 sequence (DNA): TGTGCCAGCAGATTAGGACTAGCGGGGGGGAATGAGCAGTTCTTC. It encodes CASRLGLAGGNEQFF.